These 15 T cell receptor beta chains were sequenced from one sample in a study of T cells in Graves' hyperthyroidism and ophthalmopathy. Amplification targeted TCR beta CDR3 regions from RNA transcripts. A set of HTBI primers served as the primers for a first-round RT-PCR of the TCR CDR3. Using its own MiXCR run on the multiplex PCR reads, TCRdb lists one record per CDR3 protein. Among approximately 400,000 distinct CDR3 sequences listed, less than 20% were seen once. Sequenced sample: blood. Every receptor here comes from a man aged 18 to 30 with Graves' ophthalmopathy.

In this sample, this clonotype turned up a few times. The CDR3 loop reads CASSPRYRDNYGYTF. CDR3 nucleotides: TGTGCCAGCAGCCCCCGATACAGAGATAACTATGGCTACACCTTC. This chain connects TRBV7-2 to TRBJ1-2; D is undetermined. Per the germline V gene, CDR1 is SGHTA and CDR2 is FQGNSA. Trimming took off 5 bases at V and 1 base at J, with 14 bases between the two ends. The CDR3 loop spans 15 amino acids.

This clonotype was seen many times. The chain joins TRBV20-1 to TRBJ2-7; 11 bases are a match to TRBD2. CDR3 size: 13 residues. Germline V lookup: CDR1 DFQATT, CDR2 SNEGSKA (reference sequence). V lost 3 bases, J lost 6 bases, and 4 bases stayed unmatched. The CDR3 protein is CSARISGGVEQYF. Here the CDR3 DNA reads TGCAGTGCTAGGATTAGCGGGGGGGTCGAGCAGTACTTC.

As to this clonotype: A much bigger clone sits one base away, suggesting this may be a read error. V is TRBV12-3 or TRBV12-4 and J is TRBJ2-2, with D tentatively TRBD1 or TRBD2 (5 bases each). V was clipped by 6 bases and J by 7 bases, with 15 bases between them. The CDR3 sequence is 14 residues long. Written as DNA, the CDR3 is TGTGCCAGCAGGGGGGAGCGACGCATCGGGGAGCTGTTTTTT. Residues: CASRGERRIGELFF.

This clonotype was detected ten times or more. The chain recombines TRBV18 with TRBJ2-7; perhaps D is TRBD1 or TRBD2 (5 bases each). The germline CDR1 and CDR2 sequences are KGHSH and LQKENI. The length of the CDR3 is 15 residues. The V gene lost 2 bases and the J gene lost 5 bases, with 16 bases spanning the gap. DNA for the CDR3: TGTGCCAGCTCACCATACCAGGCGAGGGGAGACGAGCAGTACTTC. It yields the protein CASSPYQARGDEQYF.

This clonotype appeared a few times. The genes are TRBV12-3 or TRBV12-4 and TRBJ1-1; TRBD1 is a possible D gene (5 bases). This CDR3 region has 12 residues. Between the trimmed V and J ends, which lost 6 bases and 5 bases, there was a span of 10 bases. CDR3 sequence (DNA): TGTGCCAGCAGGACCTGGGGGACTGAAGCTTTCTTT. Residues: CASRTWGTEAFF.

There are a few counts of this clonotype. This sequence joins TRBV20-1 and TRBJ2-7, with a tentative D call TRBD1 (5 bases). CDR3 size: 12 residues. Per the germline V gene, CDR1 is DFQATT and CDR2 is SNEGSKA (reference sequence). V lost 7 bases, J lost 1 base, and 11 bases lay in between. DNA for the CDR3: TGCAGTGAGCGACAGTGGTCCTACGAGCAGTACTTC. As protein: CSERQWSYEQYF.

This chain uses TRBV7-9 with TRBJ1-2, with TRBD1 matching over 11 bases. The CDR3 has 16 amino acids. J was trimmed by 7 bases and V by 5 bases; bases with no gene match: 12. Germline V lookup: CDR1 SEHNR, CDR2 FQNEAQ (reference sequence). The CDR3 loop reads CASSPGPGTGGAGYTF. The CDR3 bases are TGTGCCAGCAGCCCCGGTCCCGGGACAGGGGGTGCTGGCTACACCTTC.

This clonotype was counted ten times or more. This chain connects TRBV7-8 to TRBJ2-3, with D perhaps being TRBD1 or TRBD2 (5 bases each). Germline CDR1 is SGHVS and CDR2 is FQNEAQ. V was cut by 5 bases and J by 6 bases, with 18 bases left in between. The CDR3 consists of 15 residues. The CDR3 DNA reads TGTGCCAGCAGCCCAGAACTACCGGGACCCGATACGCAGTATTTT. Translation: CASSPELPGPDTQYF.

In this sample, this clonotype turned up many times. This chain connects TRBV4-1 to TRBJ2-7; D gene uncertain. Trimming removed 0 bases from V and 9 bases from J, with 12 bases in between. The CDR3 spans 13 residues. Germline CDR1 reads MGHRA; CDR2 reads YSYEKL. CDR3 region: CASSQDPPDGQYF. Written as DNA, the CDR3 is TGCGCCAGCAGCCAAGATCCCCCCGATGGGCAGTACTTC.

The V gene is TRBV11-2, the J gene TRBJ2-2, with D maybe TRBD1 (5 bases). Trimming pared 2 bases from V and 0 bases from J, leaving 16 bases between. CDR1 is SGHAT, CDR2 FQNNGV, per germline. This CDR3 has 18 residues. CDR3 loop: CASSLRGAVNPNTGELFF. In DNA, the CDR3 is TGTGCCAGCAGCTTACGTGGGGCAGTTAATCCGAACACCGGGGAGCTGTTTTTT.

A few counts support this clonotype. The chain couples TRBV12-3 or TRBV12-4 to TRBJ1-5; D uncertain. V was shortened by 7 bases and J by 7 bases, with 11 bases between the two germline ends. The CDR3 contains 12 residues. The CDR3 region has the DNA TGTGCCAGCAACTTAGGGAAACAGCCCCAGCATTTT. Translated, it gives CASNLGKQPQHF.

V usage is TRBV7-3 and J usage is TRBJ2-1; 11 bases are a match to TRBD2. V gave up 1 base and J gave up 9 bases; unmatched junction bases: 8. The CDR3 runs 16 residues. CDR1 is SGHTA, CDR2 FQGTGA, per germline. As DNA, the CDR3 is TGTGCCAGCAGCTTAATGGCTAGCGGGGGGCGGGGTGAGCAGTTCTTC. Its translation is CASSLMASGGRGEQFF.

Here the CDR3 DNA reads TGTGCCAGCAATTTGGGACCTGGCCCGTATTTT. It specifies CASNLGPGPYF. The rearrangement links TRBV9 to TRBJ2-3; D may be TRBD1 or TRBD2 (5 bases each). The CDR3 consists of 11 residues. Germline V gene sequence: CDR1 SGDLS, CDR2 YYNGEE. V was cut by 6 bases and J by 14 bases, with 16 bases left in between.

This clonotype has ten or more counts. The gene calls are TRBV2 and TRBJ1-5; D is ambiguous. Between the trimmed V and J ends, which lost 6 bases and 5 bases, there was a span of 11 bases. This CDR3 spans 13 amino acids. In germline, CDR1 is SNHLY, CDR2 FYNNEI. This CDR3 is CASRATEHQPQHF. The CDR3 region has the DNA TGTGCCAGCAGGGCGACTGAGCATCAGCCCCAGCATTTT.

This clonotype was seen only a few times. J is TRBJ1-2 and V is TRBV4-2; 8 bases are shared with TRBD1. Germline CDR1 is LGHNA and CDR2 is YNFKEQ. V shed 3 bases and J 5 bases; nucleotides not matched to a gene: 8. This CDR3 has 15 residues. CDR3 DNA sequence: TGTGCCAGCAGCCAGGGACAGGAGGTCCGTTATGGCTACACCTTC. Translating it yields CASSQGQEVRYGYTF.